These 18 T cell receptor beta chains originate from one sample sequenced in a study of CXCR3-negative and CXCR3-positive naive CD8 T cells (dated by TCRdb to about 2019). This sample was sequenced with a NextSeq 550. The Human TCR Profiling Kit (MiLaboratory) was used to prepare UMI-labeled 5' RACE TRB cDNA libraries. TCRdb reanalyzed the reads, keeping one entry per CDR3 protein sequence and omitting DNA. The table kept for this sample lists fewer than 95,000 distinct CDR3 sequences. Together, the top ten hold over 1.5% of the sample. Specimen: naive CXCR3- CD8+ T cells from blood. The cell subset or site tag for this specimen amounts to: CD45RO-CCR7+CD27+CD95- naive CD8+ T cells lacking CXCR3 (TNR3-). These receptors all stem from a human donor in good health. Some clones in this sample may be carry-over from other donors' samples.

The chain recombines TRBV5-1 with TRBJ2-3; lacking DNA, the TRBD1 call made by TCRdb goes unchecked. CDR1 and CDR2 from the germline V gene are SGHRS and YFSETQ. The CDR3 spans 13 residues. The CDR3: CASSPQGADTQYF.

The chain couples TRBV12-3 or TRBV12-4 to TRBJ2-7. The CDR3 runs to 14 residues. CDR3 sequence: CASSFRSGGDEQYF.

The V gene is TRBV12-3 or TRBV12-4, the J gene TRBJ2-5; TCRdb's assignment of TRBD2 cannot be checked, as there is no DNA. This CDR3 has 13 residues. CDR3 region: CASTSLAEETQYF.

This chain uses TRBV7-2 with TRBJ1-5. The CDR3 sequence is 15 residues long. In germline, CDR1 is SGHTA, CDR2 FQGNSA. CDR3 sequence reads: CASSLVPDSYQPQHF.

This rearrangement joins TRBV28 to TRBJ2-7; the D call from TCRdb, TRBD1, cannot be confirmed without DNA. The CDR3 totals 15 residues. The germline V gene has CDR1 MDHEN and CDR2 SYDVKM. CDR3 residues: CASSFRGTLTYEQYF.

This clonotype counts as medium-sized (0.01 to 0.1%) by frequency. The gene calls are TRBV7-3 and TRBJ2-7; TCRdb's assignment of TRBD2 cannot be checked, as there is no DNA. Germline V gene data show CDR1 as SGHTA and CDR2 as FQGTGA. The CDR3 length is 15 residues. The CDR3 sequence: CASSSGASGSYEQYF.

CDR3 sequence reads: CASSLGPDSNTEAFF. The genes are TRBV7-9 and TRBJ1-1. Germline CDR1 and CDR2: SEHNR and FQNEAQ (reference sequence). This CDR3 spans 15 amino acids.

The CDR3 spells CSAKEGTSTFHEQFF. This chain connects TRBV20-1 to TRBJ2-1; TCRdb's assignment of TRBD2 cannot be checked, as there is no DNA. Germline V gives CDR1 DFQATT, CDR2 SNEGSKA (reference sequence). The CDR3 has 15 residues.

J is TRBJ2-7 and V is TRBV15. Looked up from germline, CDR1 is LNHNV and CDR2 is YYDKDF (reference sequence). The CDR3 length is 11 residues. The CDR3 is CATSGGGEQYF.

This chain connects TRBV7-6 to TRBJ2-1; as DNA is missing, the TRBD2 call by TCRdb cannot be tested. Germline V gene lookup returns CDR1 SGHVS and CDR2 FNYEAQ. The CDR3 is made up of 17 amino acids. This chain's CDR3 is CASSLVPAGDSYNEQFF.

The gene calls are TRBV12-3 or TRBV12-4 and TRBJ2-4; the TCRdb D gene call, TRBD2, has no DNA to confirm it. The CDR3 contains 15 residues. CDR3 sequence: CASSSGLAGGYIQYF.

The V and J genes are TRBV29-1 and TRBJ2-5; TCRdb returns TRBD1, unconfirmable since there is no DNA. The germline V gene encodes CDR1 SQVTM and CDR2 ANQGSEA. CDR3 size: 14 residues. CDR3 sequence: CSVEPPGAGETQYF.

V and J are TRBV7-2 and TRBJ2-3; with no DNA, the TCRdb D assignment of TRBD2 cannot be verified. The CDR3 has 16 residues. The germline gives CDR1 SGHTA, CDR2 FQGNSA. The chain's CDR3 is CASSLLAGGPTDTQYF.

The chain uses TRBV14 and TRBJ2-7; there is no DNA to check the TCRdb D call of TRBD1. Germline V gene sequence: CDR1 SGHDN, CDR2 FVKESK. The CDR3 is 17 amino acids. CDR3 loop: CASSQDPTGPTTYEQYF.

V and J are TRBV2 and TRBJ2-3; with no DNA, the TCRdb D assignment of TRBD2 cannot be verified. Per germline, CDR1 SNHLY and CDR2 FYNNEI. This CDR3 spans 19 amino acids. CDR3 sequence reads: CASSDRASGGLLPTDTQYF.

The chain employs TRBV20-1 and TRBJ1-6; TCRdb returns TRBD1, unconfirmable since there is no DNA. Germline CDR1 reads DFQATT; CDR2 reads SNEGSKA (reference sequence). The CDR3 is 14 amino acids. The CDR3 reads CSARGDRENSPLHF.

The chain employs TRBV4-2 and TRBJ2-5; TCRdb returns TRBD1, unconfirmable since there is no DNA. CDR3 length: 13 residues. Germline loops: CDR1 LGHNA, CDR2 YNFKEQ. Here the CDR3 reads CASSQGGVETQYF.

This sequence joins TRBV12-3 or TRBV12-4 and TRBJ2-7; TCRdb outputs TRBD2, but without DNA this stays unchecked. This CDR3 is 18 amino acids long. CDR3: CASSFVGFVGAELYEQYF.